A selection of T cell receptor beta chains follows, all from one sample in a study of blood T cell repertoires in COVID-19. The data were produced by immunoSEQ multiplex PCR, yet TCRdb's version contains in-frame clones alone and is incomplete. The repertoire includes about 97,000 clones, approximately 84% of them detected once, and less than 10% sits in the top ten. Sequenced: peripheral blood. Receptors originate from a man aged 40-49 years with active or convalescent COVID-19. Each CDR3 is given with its conserved first and last residue. The D gene is left open where the match is weak.

>TRBD1|TRBV7-6
CASSLDKIQGGEKLFF
>-|TRBV30
CAWNSNYEQYF
>-|TRBV4-1
CASSQDTWRTSYQPQHF
>-|TRBV6-1
CASSEARVEQYF
>TRBD2|TRBV19
CASSLAGGVETQYF
>TRBD1|TRBV14
CASSLRQGRETQYF
>TRBD2|TRBV11-1
CATGLATSTDTQYF
>TRBD2|TRBV7-9
CASSISGVSTDTQYF
>-|TRBV7-9
CASSLDGDSPLHF
>-|TRBV5-1
CASSLAHRVEEKLFF
>-|TRBV5-1
CASSLGGTLRDEQFF
>TRBD2|TRBV9
CASSVLGGSSYNEQFF
>TRBD1|TRBV6-5
CATTGAHSNQPQHF
>-|TRBV25-1
CAVDGGGEKLFF
>TRBD1|TRBV5-1
CASSVQGAGDTQYF
>-|TRBV27
CASTRGGMTEAFF
>-|TRBV2
CASSERGPGELQRAFF
>-|TRBV5-1
CASSLQGDSNQPQHF
>-|TRBV29-1
CSVEWASGNTIYF
>-|TRBV5-1
CASSSNGLGDTDTQYF